The 2 T cell receptor beta chains below were found in one sample sequenced in a study of metastatic and nonmetastatic thyroid tumors. The entire patient cohort was treatment-naive prior to thyroid surgery. MiXCR was used by TCRdb to re-call the PCR reads. The top ten clones hold 3% to 4.5% of a sample with some 40,000 clones, roughly 16% of them seen once. Sequencing was carried out using blood. The receptors come from a female donor with papillary thyroid cancer or a benign thyroid nodule (not recorded which). Some clones in this sample may be carry-over from other donors' samples.

For this clone: It may be a read error: a sequence one base away is much more abundant. This chain connects TRBV19 to TRBJ2-5; 7 bases fit TRBD1. CDR3 length: 17 residues. Germline V gene lookup returns CDR1 LNHDA and CDR2 SQIVND (reference sequence). V was clipped by 5 bases and J by 5 bases; unmatched bases: 17. CDR3 amino acids: CASSPDDRRGPRETQYF. The CDR3 region has the DNA TGTGCCAGTAGTCCCGATGATCGTAGGGGGCCCCGGGAGACCCAGTACTTC. Combining the CDR3 with reference TRBV19 and TRBJ2-5 gives the whole variable domain DGGITQSPKYLFRKEGQNVTLSCEQNLNHDAMYWYRQDPGQGLRLIYYSQIVNDFQKGDIAEGYSVSREKKESFPLTVTSAQKNPTAFYLCASSPDDRRGPRETQYFGPGTRLLVL.

The table lists this clone with many counts. The chain has TRBV5-4 and TRBJ2-2; 7 nucleotides line up with TRBD2. The CDR3 has 15 amino acids. Trimming cost V 1 base and J 1 base; bases outside gene matches: 1. The germline V gene encodes CDR1 SGHNT and CDR2 YYREEE (reference sequence). This CDR3 reads CASSLKRGNTGELFF. DNA of the CDR3: TGTGCCAGCAGCTTGAAGCGGGGGAACACCGGGGAGCTGTTTTTT.